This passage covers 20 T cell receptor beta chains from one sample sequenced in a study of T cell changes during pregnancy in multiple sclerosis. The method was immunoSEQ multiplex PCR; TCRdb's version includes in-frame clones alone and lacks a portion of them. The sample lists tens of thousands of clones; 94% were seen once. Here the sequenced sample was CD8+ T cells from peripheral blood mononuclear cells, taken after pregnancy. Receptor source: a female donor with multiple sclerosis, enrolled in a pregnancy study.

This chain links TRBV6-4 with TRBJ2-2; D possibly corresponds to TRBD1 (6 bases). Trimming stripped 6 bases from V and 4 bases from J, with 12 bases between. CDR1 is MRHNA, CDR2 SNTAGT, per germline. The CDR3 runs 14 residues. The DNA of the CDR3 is TGTGCCAGCAGCGGTGGGGGCAGCACCGGGGAGCTGTTTTTT. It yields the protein CASSGGGSTGELFF.

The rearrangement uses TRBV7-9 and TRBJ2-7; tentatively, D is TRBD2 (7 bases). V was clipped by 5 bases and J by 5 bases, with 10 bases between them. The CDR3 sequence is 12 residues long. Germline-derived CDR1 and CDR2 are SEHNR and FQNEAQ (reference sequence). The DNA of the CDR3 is TGTGCCAGCAGCACGGGGGGCAACGAGCAGTACTTC. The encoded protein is CASSTGGNEQYF. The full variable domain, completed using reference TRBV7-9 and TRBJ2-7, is DTGVSQNPRHKITKRGQNVTFRCDPISEHNRLYWYRQTLGQGPEFLTYFQNEAQLEKSRLLSDRFSAERPKGSFSTLEIQRTEQGDSAMYLCASSTGGNEQYFGPGTRLTVT.

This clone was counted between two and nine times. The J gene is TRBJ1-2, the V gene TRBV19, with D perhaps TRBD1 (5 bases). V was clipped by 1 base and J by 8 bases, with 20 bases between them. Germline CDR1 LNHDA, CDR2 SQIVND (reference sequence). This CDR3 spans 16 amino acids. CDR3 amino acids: CASSIVPIQGIGGYTF. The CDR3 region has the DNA TGTGCCAGTAGTATAGTCCCCATCCAGGGAATAGGGGGCTACACCTTC.

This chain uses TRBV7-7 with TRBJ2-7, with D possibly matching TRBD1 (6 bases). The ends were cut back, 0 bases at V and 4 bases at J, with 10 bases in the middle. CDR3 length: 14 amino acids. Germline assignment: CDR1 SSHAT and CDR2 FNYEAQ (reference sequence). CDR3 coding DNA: TGTGCCAGCAGCTTAGCCAGGGGCGGGTACGAGCAGTACTTC. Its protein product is CASSLARGGYEQYF.

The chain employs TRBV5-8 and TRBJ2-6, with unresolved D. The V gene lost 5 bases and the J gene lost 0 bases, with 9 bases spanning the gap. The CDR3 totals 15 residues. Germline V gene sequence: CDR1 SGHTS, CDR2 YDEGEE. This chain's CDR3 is CASSYLSSGANVLTF. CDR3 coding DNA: TGTGCCAGCAGTTACCTAAGCTCTGGGGCCAACGTCCTGACTTTC.

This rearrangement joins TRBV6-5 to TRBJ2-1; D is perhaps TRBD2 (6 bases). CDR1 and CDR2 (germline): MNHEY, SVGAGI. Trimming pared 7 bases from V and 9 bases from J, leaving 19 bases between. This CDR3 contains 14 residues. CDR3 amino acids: CASTPNFGGSEQFF. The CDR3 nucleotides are TGTGCCAGCACCCCGAACTTTGGGGGGTCTGAGCAGTTCTTC.

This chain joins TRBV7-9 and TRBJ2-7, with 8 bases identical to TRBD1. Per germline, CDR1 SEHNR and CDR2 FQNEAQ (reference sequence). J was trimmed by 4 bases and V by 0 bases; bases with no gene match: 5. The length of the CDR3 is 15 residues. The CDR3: CASSLAGTGIYEQYF. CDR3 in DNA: TGTGCCAGCAGCTTAGCAGGGACAGGAATTTACGAGCAGTACTTC.

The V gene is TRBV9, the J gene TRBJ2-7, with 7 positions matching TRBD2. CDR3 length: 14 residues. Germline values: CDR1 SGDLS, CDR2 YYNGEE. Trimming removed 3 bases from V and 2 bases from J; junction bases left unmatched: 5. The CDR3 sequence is CASSGSSGPYEQYF. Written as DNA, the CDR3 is TGTGCCAGCAGCGGATCTAGCGGCCCCTACGAGCAGTACTTC.

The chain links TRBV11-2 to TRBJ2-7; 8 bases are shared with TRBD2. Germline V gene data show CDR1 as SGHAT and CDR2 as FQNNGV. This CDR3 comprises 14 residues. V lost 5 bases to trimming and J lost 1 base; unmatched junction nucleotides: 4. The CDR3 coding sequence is TGTGCCAGCAGCAGCGGACTAGCATCCTACGAGCAGTACTTC. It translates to CASSSGLASYEQYF. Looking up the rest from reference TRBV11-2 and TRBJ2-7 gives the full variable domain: EAGVAQSPRYKIIEKRQSVAFWCNPISGHATLYWYQQILGQGPKLLIQFQNNGVVDDSQLPKDRFSAERLKGVDSTLKIQPAKLEDSAVYLCASSSGLASYEQYFGPGTRLTVT.

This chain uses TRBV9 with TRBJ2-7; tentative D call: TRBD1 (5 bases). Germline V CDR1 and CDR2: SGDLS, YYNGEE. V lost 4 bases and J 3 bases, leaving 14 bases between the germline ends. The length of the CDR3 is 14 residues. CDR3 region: CASSPGALDYEQYF. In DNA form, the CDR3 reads TGTGCCAGCAGCCCTGGGGCGTTAGACTACGAGCAGTACTTC.

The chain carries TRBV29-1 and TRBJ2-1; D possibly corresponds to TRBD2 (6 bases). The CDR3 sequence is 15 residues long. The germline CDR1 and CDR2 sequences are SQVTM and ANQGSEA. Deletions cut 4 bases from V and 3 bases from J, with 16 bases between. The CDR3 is CSVARRVKGYNEQFF. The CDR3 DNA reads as TGCAGCGTTGCAAGGAGGGTTAAAGGCTACAATGAGCAGTTCTTC.

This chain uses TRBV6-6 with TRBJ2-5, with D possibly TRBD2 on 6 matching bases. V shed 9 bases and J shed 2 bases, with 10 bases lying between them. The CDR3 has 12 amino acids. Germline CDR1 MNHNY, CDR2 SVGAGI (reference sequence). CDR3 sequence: CASGGIQETQYF. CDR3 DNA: TGTGCCAGTGGGGGGATTCAAGAGACCCAGTACTTC.

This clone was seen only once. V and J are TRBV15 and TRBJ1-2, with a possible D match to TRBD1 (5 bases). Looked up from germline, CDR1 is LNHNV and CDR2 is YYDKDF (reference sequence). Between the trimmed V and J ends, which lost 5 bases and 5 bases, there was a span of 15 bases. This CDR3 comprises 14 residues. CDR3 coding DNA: TGTGCCACCAGCCCAGATCGGGGGAGATATGGCTACACCTTC. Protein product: CATSPDRGRYGYTF.

The CDR3 loop is CASSSGTAQLTSTNEKLFF. Written as DNA, the CDR3 is TGCGCCAGCAGCTCCGGGACAGCTCAACTCACATCAACTAATGAAAAACTGTTTTTT. The genes are TRBV5-1 and TRBJ1-4; the match to TRBD1 covers 7 bases. The germline gives CDR1 SGHRS, CDR2 YFSETQ. J lost 0 bases, V lost 3 bases, and 14 bases had no gene match. This CDR3 region has 19 residues.

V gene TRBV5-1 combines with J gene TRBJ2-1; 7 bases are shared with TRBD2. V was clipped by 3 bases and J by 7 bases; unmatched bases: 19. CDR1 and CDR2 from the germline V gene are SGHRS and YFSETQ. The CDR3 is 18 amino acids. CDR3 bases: TGCGCCAGCAGCTATTCATCGGCTAGCGGTCCCGTTCGGAATGAGCAGTTCTTC. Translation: CASSYSSASGPVRNEQFF.

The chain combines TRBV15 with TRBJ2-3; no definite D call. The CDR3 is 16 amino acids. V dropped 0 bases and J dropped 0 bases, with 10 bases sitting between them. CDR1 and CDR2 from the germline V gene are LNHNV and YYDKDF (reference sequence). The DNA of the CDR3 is TGTGCCACCAGCAGAGATAGAAGCCGGAGCACAGATACGCAGTATTTT. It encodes CATSRDRSRSTDTQYF.

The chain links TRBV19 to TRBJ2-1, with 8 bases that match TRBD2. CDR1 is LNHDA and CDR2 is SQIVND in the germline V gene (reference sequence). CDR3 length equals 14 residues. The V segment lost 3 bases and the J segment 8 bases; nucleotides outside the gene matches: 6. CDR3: CASSMIGRADEQFF. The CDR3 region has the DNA TGTGCCAGTAGTATGATCGGGAGGGCCGATGAGCAGTTCTTC.

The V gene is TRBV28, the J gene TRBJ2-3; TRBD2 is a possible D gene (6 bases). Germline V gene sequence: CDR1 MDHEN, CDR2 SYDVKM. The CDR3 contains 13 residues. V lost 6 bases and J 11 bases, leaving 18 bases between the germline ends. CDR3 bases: TGTGCCAGCAGCGGGACTGGTTTACAAGAGCAGTATTTT. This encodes CASSGTGLQEQYF. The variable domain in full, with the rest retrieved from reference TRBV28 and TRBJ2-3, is DVKVTQSSRYLVKRTGEKVFLECVQDMDHENMFWYRQDPGLGLRLIYFSYDVKMKEKGDIPEGYSVSREKKERFSLILESASTNQTSMYLCASSGTGLQEQYFGPGTRLTVL.

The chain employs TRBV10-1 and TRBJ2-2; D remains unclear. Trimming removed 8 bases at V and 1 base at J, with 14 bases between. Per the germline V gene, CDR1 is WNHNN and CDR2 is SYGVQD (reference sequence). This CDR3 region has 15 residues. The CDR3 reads CASGRSAENTGELFF. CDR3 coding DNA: TGCGCCAGCGGCAGATCGGCGGAGAACACCGGGGAGCTGTTTTTT.

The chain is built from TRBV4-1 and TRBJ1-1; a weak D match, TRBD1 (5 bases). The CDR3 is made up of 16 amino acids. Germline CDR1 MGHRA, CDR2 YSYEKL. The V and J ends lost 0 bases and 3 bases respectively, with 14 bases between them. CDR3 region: CASSQEVAGFDTEAFF. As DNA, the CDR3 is TGCGCCAGCAGCCAAGAGGTAGCAGGGTTTGACACTGAAGCTTTCTTT.